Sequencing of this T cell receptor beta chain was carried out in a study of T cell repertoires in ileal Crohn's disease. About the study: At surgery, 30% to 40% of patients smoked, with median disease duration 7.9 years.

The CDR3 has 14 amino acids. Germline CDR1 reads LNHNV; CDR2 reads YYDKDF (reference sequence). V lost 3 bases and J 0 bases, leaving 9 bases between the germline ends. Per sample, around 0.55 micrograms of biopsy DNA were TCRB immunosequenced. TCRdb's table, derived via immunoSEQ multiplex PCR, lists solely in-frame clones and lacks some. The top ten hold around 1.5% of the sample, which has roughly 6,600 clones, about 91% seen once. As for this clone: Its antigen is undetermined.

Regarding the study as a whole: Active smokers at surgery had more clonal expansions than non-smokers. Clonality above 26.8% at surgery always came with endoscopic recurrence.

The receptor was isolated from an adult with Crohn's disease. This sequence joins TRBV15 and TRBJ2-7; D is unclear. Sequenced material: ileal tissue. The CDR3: CATSSRSLSYEQYF. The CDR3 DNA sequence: TGTGCCACCAGCAGTAGGAGTCTCTCCTACGAGCAGTACTTC.